Reported below is one TCR beta chain. Its antigen is unknown. Libraries of TRB cDNA were made by 5' RACE and carried UMIs. TCRdb re-called the 5' RACE reads and shows each CDR3 protein once, DNA omitted. In all, the sample yields approximately 24,000 distinct CDR3 sequences. The sample belongs to a study of CXCR3-negative and CXCR3-positive naive CD8 T cells. Study-level points and caveats: With CXCR3 expression partially decreased after cryopreservation, most assays relied on fresh PBMCs. TRBV-TRBJ usage was alike in naive CXCR3-negative and CXCR3-positive cells but differed in memory cells.

The CDR3 extends over 16 amino acids. CDR1 is LGHNA and CDR2 is YSLEER in the germline V gene. This receptor was obtained from a human donor in good health. Some clones in this sample may be carry-over from other donors' samples. Sequencing was done on a sample of naive CXCR3- CD8+ T cells from blood. Subset reported: CD45RO-CCR7+CD27+CD95- naive CD8+ T cells lacking CXCR3 (TNR3-). The rearrangement uses TRBV4-3 and TRBJ1-5; TCRdb designates TRBD1, a call that cannot be tested without DNA. The CDR3 loop is CASSLNHRGSNQPQHF.